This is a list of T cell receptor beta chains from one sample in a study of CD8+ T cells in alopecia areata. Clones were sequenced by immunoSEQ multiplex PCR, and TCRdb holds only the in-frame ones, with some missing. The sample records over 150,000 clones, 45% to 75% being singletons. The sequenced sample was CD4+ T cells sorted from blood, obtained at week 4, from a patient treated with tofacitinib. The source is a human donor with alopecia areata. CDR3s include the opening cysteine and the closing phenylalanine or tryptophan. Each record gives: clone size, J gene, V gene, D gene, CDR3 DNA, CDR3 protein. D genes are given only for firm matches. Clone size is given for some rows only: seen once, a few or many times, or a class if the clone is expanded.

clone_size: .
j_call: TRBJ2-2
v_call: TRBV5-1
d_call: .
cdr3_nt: TGCGCCAGCAGCAGGAACGGACGGGACACCGGGGAGCTGTTTTTT
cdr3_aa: CASSRNGRDTGELFF

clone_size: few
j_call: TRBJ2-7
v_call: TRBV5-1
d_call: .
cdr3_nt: TGCGCCAGCAGCTTTAGAGGAGTCGAGCAGTACTTC
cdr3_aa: CASSFRGVEQYF

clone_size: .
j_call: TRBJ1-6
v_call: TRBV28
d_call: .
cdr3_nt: TGTGCCAGCAGCCTTGTTTGGGGTAATTCACCCCTCCACTTT
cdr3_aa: CASSLVWGNSPLHF

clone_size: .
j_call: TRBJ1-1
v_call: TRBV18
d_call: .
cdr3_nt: TGTGCCAGCTCACCACCGAGGGACAATCCCGGGCCTGAAGCTTTCTTT
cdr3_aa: CASSPPRDNPGPEAFF

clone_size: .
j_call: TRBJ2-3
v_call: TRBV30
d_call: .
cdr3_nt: TGTGCCTGGACCCCCACGCAGGGGGGGCTAACTGATACGCAGTATTTT
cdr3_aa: CAWTPTQGGLTDTQYF

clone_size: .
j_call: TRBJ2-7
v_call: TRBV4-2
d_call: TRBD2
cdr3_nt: TGTGCCAGCAGCCAAGTAGCGGGGGAAATCTACGAGCAGTACTTC
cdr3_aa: CASSQVAGEIYEQYF

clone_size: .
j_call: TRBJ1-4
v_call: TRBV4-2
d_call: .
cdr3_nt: TGTGCCAGCAGCCAAGCCGGGACGCAAAATGAAAAACTGTTTTTT
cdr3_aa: CASSQAGTQNEKLFF

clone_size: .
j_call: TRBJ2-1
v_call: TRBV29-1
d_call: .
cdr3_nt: TGCAGCGTCGCAGGACGGAACTCCTACAATGAGCAGTTCTTC
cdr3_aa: CSVAGRNSYNEQFF

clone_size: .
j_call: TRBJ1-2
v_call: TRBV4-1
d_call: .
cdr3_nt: TGCGCCAGCAGCCAAGGAACGGCCGTCGGCTACACCTTC
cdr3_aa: CASSQGTAVGYTF

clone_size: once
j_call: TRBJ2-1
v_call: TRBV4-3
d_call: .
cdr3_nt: TGCGCCAGCAGCCAAGATCCCGGGGGAGCGAGGGAGCAGTTCTTC
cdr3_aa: CASSQDPGGAREQFF